This TCR beta chain was identified in a study of OX40 agonist ivuxolimab in advanced cancers. Overall study context: Each dose-escalation patient presented with hepatocellular carcinoma, melanoma, renal cell or head and neck cancer. Study results and limitations: With doses of 0.1 to 3.0 mg/kg, CD4+ and CD8+ blood T cells had undergone clonal expansion by week 6.

From germline, CDR1 is MNHNS and CDR2 SASEGT. The V end was cut by 3 bases, the J end by 7 bases, with 7 bases between. This CDR3 comprises 12 residues. Profiling relied on immunoSEQ multiplex PCR, and the TCRdb table lists in-frame clones only, not all of them. The sample lists 90,000 to 100,000 clones, about 88% occurring once. If patients had autoimmune disease history or systemic immunosuppression, they were excluded. Blood specimens came from baseline, cycle 4 day 1, and cycle 7 day 1. Comment on this clone: As yet, its antigen is unknown.

This sample comprised CD4+ or CD8+ T cells sorted from blood, obtained in a trial of the OX40 agonist ivuxolimab. This rearrangement joins TRBV6-1 to TRBJ1-5, with D unclear. The source of this sequence is an adult with an advanced solid tumor such as melanoma, head and neck, liver or kidney cancer. CDR3 sequence: CASSESRQPQHF. The CDR3 nucleotides read TGTGCCAGCAGTGAGTCCCGCCAGCCCCAGCATTTT.